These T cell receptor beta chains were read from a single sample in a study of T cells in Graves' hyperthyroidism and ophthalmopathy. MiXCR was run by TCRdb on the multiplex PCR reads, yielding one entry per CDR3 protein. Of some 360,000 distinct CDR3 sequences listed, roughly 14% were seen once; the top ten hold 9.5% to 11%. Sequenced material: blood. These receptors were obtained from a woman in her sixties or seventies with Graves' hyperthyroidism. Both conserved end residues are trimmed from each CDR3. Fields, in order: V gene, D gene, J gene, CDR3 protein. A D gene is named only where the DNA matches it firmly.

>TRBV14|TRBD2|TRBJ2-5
ASSHGLAGQETQY
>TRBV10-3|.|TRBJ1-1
AISAQDATGNTEAF
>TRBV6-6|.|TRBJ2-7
ASSYPEGRRY
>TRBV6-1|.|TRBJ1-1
ASSPSWAGNTEAF
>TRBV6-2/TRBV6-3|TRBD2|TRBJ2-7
ASRLAGTYEQY
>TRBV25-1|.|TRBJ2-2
ASSEVTGELL
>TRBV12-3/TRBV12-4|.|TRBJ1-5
ASSGPRNQPQH
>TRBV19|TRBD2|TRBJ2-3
ASSKAGTSGSYTQY
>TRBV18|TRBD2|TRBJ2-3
ASSPVAGGRPDTQY
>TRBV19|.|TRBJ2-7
ASQSGVGWGQY
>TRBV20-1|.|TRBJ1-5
SARVGQSNQPQH
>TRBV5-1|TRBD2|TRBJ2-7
ASSLDPSGNDEQY
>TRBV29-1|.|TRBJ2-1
SVMDYNEQF
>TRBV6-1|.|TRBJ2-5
ASRVIAWQETQY
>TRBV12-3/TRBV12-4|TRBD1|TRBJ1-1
ASSLQGVNTEAF
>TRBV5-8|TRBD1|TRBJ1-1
ASSFSPGGLNTEAF
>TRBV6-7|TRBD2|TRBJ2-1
ASSWPMREGCNEQF
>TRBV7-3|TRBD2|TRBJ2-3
ASSLDGTTKDTQY
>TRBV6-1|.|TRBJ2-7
ASFGTYEQY
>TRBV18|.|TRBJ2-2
ASSPPRANTGELF
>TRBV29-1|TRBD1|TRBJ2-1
SADRDSSYNEQF
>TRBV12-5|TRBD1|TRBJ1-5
ASGPRGTGNNQPQH
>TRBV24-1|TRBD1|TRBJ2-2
ATSDLGQGDTGELF
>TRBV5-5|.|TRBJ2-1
ASSLVAPGNEQF
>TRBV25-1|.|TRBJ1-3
ASSDSLSGNTIY
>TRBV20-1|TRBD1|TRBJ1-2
SASRDRVEYGYT
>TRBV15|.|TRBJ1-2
ATSLVGGSIYGYT
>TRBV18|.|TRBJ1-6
ASSPSSANDSPLH
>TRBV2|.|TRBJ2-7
ASIEYSSYEQY
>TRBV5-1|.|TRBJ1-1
ASSSKPRNTEAF
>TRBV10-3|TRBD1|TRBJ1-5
AIKGQGGDQPQH
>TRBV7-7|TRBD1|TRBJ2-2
ASSLVSGQGGTGELF
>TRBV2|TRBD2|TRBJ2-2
AVRLGTSTGELF
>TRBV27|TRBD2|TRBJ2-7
ASSSNLAGGPYEQY
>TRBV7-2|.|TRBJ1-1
ASSLDGVVYTDTEAF
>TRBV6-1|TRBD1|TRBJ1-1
ASSKTGYTEAF
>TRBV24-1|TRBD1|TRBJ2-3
ATRGTVSDTQY
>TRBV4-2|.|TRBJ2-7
ASSPAARAYEQY
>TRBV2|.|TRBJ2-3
ASGFRTDTQY
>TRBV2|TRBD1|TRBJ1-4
ATVPGGTGEEKLF
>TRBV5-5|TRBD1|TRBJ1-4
ASSLLAGGGEKLF
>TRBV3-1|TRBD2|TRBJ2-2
ASSPRLAVAGELF
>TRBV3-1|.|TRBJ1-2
ASSVRTVNYGYT
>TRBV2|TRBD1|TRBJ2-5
ASSFMDRGQETQY
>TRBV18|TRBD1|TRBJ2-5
ASSPGQQETQY
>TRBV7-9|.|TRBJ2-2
ASSFGTGELF
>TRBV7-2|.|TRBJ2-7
ASSLDGGRSYEQY
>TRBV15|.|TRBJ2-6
ATSRGVGAGANVLT
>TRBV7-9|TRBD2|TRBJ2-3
ASRTSGSRPDTQY
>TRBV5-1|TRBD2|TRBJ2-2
ASSLSGTNTGELF
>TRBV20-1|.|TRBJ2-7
SARDRGLLRNEQY
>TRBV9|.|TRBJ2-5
ASSRGGGRRETQY
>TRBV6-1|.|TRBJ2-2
ASRAGATGELF